The rows below give T cell receptor beta chains drawn from one sample of a study of human T cells and chemical hapten exposure. TCRdb re-called the RACE reads through MiXCR, storing one row per CDR3 protein. The sample consists of 35,000 to 55,000 distinct CDR3 sequences, approximately 4% of them appearing once. Specimen: whole blood. The receptors originated from a human donor in good health. Some clones in this sample may be carry-over from other donors' samples. Both conserved end residues are part of each CDR3. The D gene is left open where the match is weak. Some rows have no size entry. The others give once, few or many, or a class for an expanded clone.

len: 14; abundance: many; j_gene: TRBJ1-6; v_gene: TRBV2; d_gene: -; CDR3nt: TGTGCCAGCAGTGATAGGTCCTATAATTCACCCCTCCACTTT; CDR3aa: CASSDRSYNSPLHF
len: 13; abundance: many; j_gene: TRBJ2-7; v_gene: TRBV28; d_gene: TRBD1; CDR3nt: TGTGCCAGCAGTTCAGGGGGCAGGTACGAGCAGTACTTC; CDR3aa: CASSSGGRYEQYF
len: 13; abundance: many; j_gene: TRBJ1-4; v_gene: TRBV7-3; d_gene: -; CDR3nt: TGTGCCAGCAGGTCCGGGACTAATGAAAAACTGTTTTTT; CDR3aa: CASRSGTNEKLFF
len: 14; abundance: many; j_gene: TRBJ2-7; v_gene: TRBV29-1; d_gene: TRBD1; CDR3nt: TGCAGCGTTCCCGTGGGACAGGGGGCAGGGGAGCAGTACTTC; CDR3aa: CSVPVGQGAGEQYF
len: 15; abundance: -; j_gene: TRBJ2-3; v_gene: TRBV6-4; d_gene: -; CDR3nt: TGTGCCAGCAGTGAGGGGGGCAGGCGCACAGATACGCAGTATTTT; CDR3aa: CASSEGGRRTDTQYF
len: 17; abundance: few; j_gene: TRBJ2-6; v_gene: TRBV5-1; d_gene: -; CDR3nt: TGCGCCAGCAGCTTGTCAGTTACCAACTCTGGGGCCAACGTCCTGACTTTC; CDR3aa: CASSLSVTNSGANVLTF
len: 16; abundance: -; j_gene: TRBJ2-2; v_gene: TRBV6-1; d_gene: TRBD2; CDR3nt: TGTGCCAGCAGTGAAGGGGCCGGGAGGGCCACCGGGGAGCTGTTTTTT; CDR3aa: CASSEGAGRATGELFF
len: 16; abundance: many; j_gene: TRBJ2-1; v_gene: TRBV24-1; d_gene: TRBD2; CDR3nt: TGTGCCACCAGTGGGGGACTAGCGGTTTACTACAATGAGCAGTTCTTC; CDR3aa: CATSGGLAVYYNEQFF
len: 13; abundance: few; j_gene: TRBJ1-1; v_gene: TRBV6-5; d_gene: -; CDR3nt: TGTGCCAGCAGCCTCAACGGGAACACTGAAGCTTTCTTT; CDR3aa: CASSLNGNTEAFF
len: 15; abundance: many; j_gene: TRBJ2-3; v_gene: TRBV11-2; d_gene: TRBD2; CDR3nt: TGTGCCAGCAGCTTACGACTAGCGGGCACAGATACGCAGTATTTT; CDR3aa: CASSLRLAGTDTQYF
len: 13; abundance: many; j_gene: TRBJ1-5; v_gene: TRBV7-7; d_gene: TRBD1; CDR3nt: TGTGCTAGCAGCTTAGGACAGGGGAGGCCCCAGCATTTT; CDR3aa: CASSLGQGRPQHF
len: 17; abundance: many; j_gene: TRBJ2-3; v_gene: TRBV4-1; d_gene: TRBD2; CDR3nt: TGCGCCAGCAGCCTCAACTTAGCGGGAGGGCCTGCGCGGACGCAGTATTTT; CDR3aa: CASSLNLAGGPARTQYF
len: 15; abundance: many; j_gene: TRBJ2-2; v_gene: TRBV6-5; d_gene: TRBD2; CDR3nt: TGTGCCAGCAGTTACTTGGCTAGCGGCAAGGGGGAGCTGTTTTTT; CDR3aa: CASSYLASGKGELFF
len: 13; abundance: many; j_gene: TRBJ1-1; v_gene: TRBV20-1; d_gene: -; CDR3nt: TGCAGTGCTAGATCGACCCAACGAGGTGAAGCTTTCTTT; CDR3aa: CSARSTQRGEAFF
len: 12; abundance: many; j_gene: TRBJ1-4; v_gene: TRBV10-3; d_gene: -; CDR3nt: TGTGCCATCTCGGCAGCGAGTGAAAAACTGTTTTTT; CDR3aa: CAISAASEKLFF
len: 15; abundance: many; j_gene: TRBJ1-1; v_gene: TRBV7-9; d_gene: TRBD1; CDR3nt: TGTGCCAGCAGCTCCCGGGACAGCAGCTTCACTGAAGCTTTCTTT; CDR3aa: CASSSRDSSFTEAFF
len: 15; abundance: -; j_gene: TRBJ1-2; v_gene: TRBV3-1; d_gene: TRBD1; CDR3nt: TGTGCCAGCAGCCAAGGGACAGGGCATATCTATGGCTACACCTTC; CDR3aa: CASSQGTGHIYGYTF
len: 14; abundance: few; j_gene: TRBJ1-5; v_gene: TRBV27; d_gene: TRBD1; CDR3nt: TGTGCCAGCAGCCGACAGGGGGCCAGCCAGCCCCAGCATTTT; CDR3aa: CASSRQGASQPQHF
len: 16; abundance: many; j_gene: TRBJ2-7; v_gene: TRBV7-2; d_gene: TRBD1; CDR3nt: TGTGCCAGCAGCTACCTCGACAGGGGAAGCTCCTACGAGCAGTACTTC; CDR3aa: CASSYLDRGSSYEQYF
len: 14; abundance: few; j_gene: TRBJ2-3; v_gene: TRBV30; d_gene: TRBD2; CDR3nt: TGTGCCAGTGCGCTAGCGGGTATTACAGATACGCAGTATTTT; CDR3aa: CASALAGITDTQYF
len: 13; abundance: many; j_gene: TRBJ2-1; v_gene: TRBV29-1; d_gene: -; CDR3nt: TGCAGCGGGGACCTTAGCTCCTACAATGAGCAGTTCTTC; CDR3aa: CSGDLSSYNEQFF
len: 12; abundance: many; j_gene: TRBJ2-7; v_gene: TRBV9; d_gene: -; CDR3nt: TGTGCCAGCAGCGCCTTTAAGGGGCTGCAGTACTTC; CDR3aa: CASSAFKGLQYF
len: 14; abundance: many; j_gene: TRBJ2-7; v_gene: TRBV4-1; d_gene: -; CDR3nt: TGCGCCAGCAGCCCCCGGGGACTGGCCTACGAGCAGTACTTC; CDR3aa: CASSPRGLAYEQYF
len: 11; abundance: many; j_gene: TRBJ2-5; v_gene: TRBV20-1; d_gene: -; CDR3nt: TGCAGTGCCCCTCGACAAGAGACCCAGTACTTC; CDR3aa: CSAPRQETQYF
len: 13; abundance: many; j_gene: TRBJ2-7; v_gene: TRBV6-5; d_gene: TRBD1; CDR3nt: TGTGCCACTCTACGAGGGACAGGGGGTGAGCAGTACTTC; CDR3aa: CATLRGTGGEQYF
len: 14; abundance: many; j_gene: TRBJ1-5; v_gene: TRBV6-5; d_gene: -; CDR3nt: TGTGCCAGCAGTGAGGGGCTGGGGAGTCAGCCCCAGCATTTT; CDR3aa: CASSEGLGSQPQHF
len: 17; abundance: many; j_gene: TRBJ2-2; v_gene: TRBV24-1; d_gene: TRBD2; CDR3nt: TGTGCCACCAGCGGCCCTAGCGGGATCCTTCACACCGGGGAGCTGTTTTTT; CDR3aa: CATSGPSGILHTGELFF
len: 14; abundance: many; j_gene: TRBJ2-3; v_gene: TRBV20-1; d_gene: -; CDR3nt: TGCAGTGCTAGCCAGACAGGGAGGACAGATACGCAGTATTTT; CDR3aa: CSASQTGRTDTQYF
len: 16; abundance: few; j_gene: TRBJ2-7; v_gene: TRBV7-6; d_gene: -; CDR3nt: TGTGCCAGCAGCTTAGGATGGGGGAGTTCCCCCTACGAGCAGTACTTC; CDR3aa: CASSLGWGSSPYEQYF
len: 13; abundance: many; j_gene: TRBJ1-1; v_gene: TRBV6-5; d_gene: TRBD1; CDR3nt: TGTGCCAGCAGTCAGACAGGGAGGACTGAAGCTTTCTTT; CDR3aa: CASSQTGRTEAFF
len: 14; abundance: many; j_gene: TRBJ1-6; v_gene: TRBV6-6; d_gene: -; CDR3nt: TGTGCCAGCAGTTCGGACGGCGGAAATTCACCCCTCCACTTT; CDR3aa: CASSSDGGNSPLHF
len: 17; abundance: -; j_gene: TRBJ2-1; v_gene: TRBV6-6; d_gene: TRBD1; CDR3nt: TGTGCCAGCAGTTACTCGAGGGGGGACAGGGCCTACAATGAGCAGTTCTTC; CDR3aa: CASSYSRGDRAYNEQFF
len: 13; abundance: many; j_gene: TRBJ1-1; v_gene: TRBV29-1; d_gene: -; CDR3nt: TGCAGCGCTGGGATCTCCATGAACACTGAAGCTTTCTTT; CDR3aa: CSAGISMNTEAFF
len: 14; abundance: many; j_gene: TRBJ2-5; v_gene: TRBV28; d_gene: -; CDR3nt: TGTGCCAGCAGTTTGGCCAGGGAACAAGAGACCCAGTACTTC; CDR3aa: CASSLAREQETQYF
len: 17; abundance: many; j_gene: TRBJ2-1; v_gene: TRBV12-5; d_gene: -; CDR3nt: TGTGCTAGTGGTTGGGCCCCGTGGGCAGCGGAGGCGGGTGAGCAGTTCTTC; CDR3aa: CASGWAPWAAEAGEQFF
len: 13; abundance: few; j_gene: TRBJ1-4; v_gene: TRBV10-3; d_gene: -; CDR3nt: TGTGCCATCAGTGAGTCCGGGGCTGAAAAACTGTTTTTT; CDR3aa: CAISESGAEKLFF
len: 14; abundance: few; j_gene: TRBJ1-1; v_gene: TRBV10-3; d_gene: TRBD1; CDR3nt: TGTGCCATCAGGGGGACAGGGGGAATAGCTGAAGCTTTCTTT; CDR3aa: CAIRGTGGIAEAFF
len: 13; abundance: many; j_gene: TRBJ2-3; v_gene: TRBV10-3; d_gene: TRBD2; CDR3nt: TGTGCCATCAGAGCGGGAGGGCCAGATACGCAGTATTTT; CDR3aa: CAIRAGGPDTQYF
len: 14; abundance: -; j_gene: TRBJ2-1; v_gene: TRBV7-2; d_gene: TRBD2; CDR3nt: TGTGCCAGCAGCTATTCTAGCGGGAGGGGTGAGCAGTTCTTC; CDR3aa: CASSYSSGRGEQFF
len: 14; abundance: many; j_gene: TRBJ2-1; v_gene: TRBV18; d_gene: -; CDR3nt: TGTGCCAGCTCACCAACGGGACCTGCCCCTGAGCAGTTCTTC; CDR3aa: CASSPTGPAPEQFF
len: 16; abundance: few; j_gene: TRBJ2-3; v_gene: TRBV20-1; d_gene: -; CDR3nt: TGCAGTGCTGGGAAGGGGGGAGCGGTCAGCACAGATACGCAGTATTTT; CDR3aa: CSAGKGGAVSTDTQYF
len: 13; abundance: many; j_gene: TRBJ1-4; v_gene: TRBV6-5; d_gene: TRBD1; CDR3nt: TGTGCCAGCTCGGACAGGGGCCAAGAAAAACTGTTTTTT; CDR3aa: CASSDRGQEKLFF
len: 13; abundance: -; j_gene: TRBJ1-1; v_gene: TRBV5-4; d_gene: -; CDR3nt: TGTGCCAGCAGCTTCAAGGGGGGCACTGGAGCTTTCTTT; CDR3aa: CASSFKGGTGAFF
len: 15; abundance: many; j_gene: TRBJ2-2; v_gene: TRBV27; d_gene: -; CDR3nt: TGTGCCAGCAGTTTCTCCTCGCGACCCACCGGGGAGCTGTTTTTT; CDR3aa: CASSFSSRPTGELFF
len: 13; abundance: -; j_gene: TRBJ1-2; v_gene: TRBV18; d_gene: TRBD1; CDR3nt: TGTGCCAGCTCACCAAACAGGGGAGCTGGCTACACCTTC; CDR3aa: CASSPNRGAGYTF
len: 13; abundance: many; j_gene: TRBJ1-6; v_gene: TRBV20-1; d_gene: -; CDR3nt: TGCAGTGCTAAAGACACCGTTCATTCACCCCTCCACTTT; CDR3aa: CSAKDTVHSPLHF
len: 13; abundance: many; j_gene: TRBJ1-2; v_gene: TRBV29-1; d_gene: TRBD1; CDR3nt: TGCAGCGTGATGACAGGGGAGTTATTTGGCTACACCTTC; CDR3aa: CSVMTGELFGYTF
len: 15; abundance: -; j_gene: TRBJ1-2; v_gene: TRBV28; d_gene: TRBD1; CDR3nt: TGTGCCAGCAGTTCCGACAGGGGGCCACCCCAAGGCTACACCTTC; CDR3aa: CASSSDRGPPQGYTF
len: 16; abundance: many; j_gene: TRBJ2-3; v_gene: TRBV5-1; d_gene: TRBD2; CDR3nt: TGCGCCAGCAGCTTCGTTAGCGGGAGAAGCACAGATACGCAGTATTTT; CDR3aa: CASSFVSGRSTDTQYF
len: 16; abundance: -; j_gene: TRBJ1-4; v_gene: TRBV28; d_gene: -; CDR3nt: TGTGCCAGCAGTTCACCCTGGACCGATAATAATGAAAAACTGTTTTTT; CDR3aa: CASSSPWTDNNEKLFF
len: 15; abundance: -; j_gene: TRBJ1-6; v_gene: TRBV5-1; d_gene: TRBD1; CDR3nt: TGCGCCAGCAGCATCCGGACAGGGGCGGATTCACCCCTCCACTTT; CDR3aa: CASSIRTGADSPLHF
len: 13; abundance: -; j_gene: TRBJ1-1; v_gene: TRBV12-3/TRBV12-4; d_gene: -; CDR3nt: TGTGCCAGCAGTGTAGTTATGAACACTGAAGCTTTCTTT; CDR3aa: CASSVVMNTEAFF
len: 17; abundance: many; j_gene: TRBJ2-1; v_gene: TRBV11-3; d_gene: -; CDR3nt: TGTGCCAGCAGCTTAGCTTTTTTGGGACTTAAGGTCGATGAGCAGTTCTTC; CDR3aa: CASSLAFLGLKVDEQFF
len: 13; abundance: many; j_gene: TRBJ1-5; v_gene: TRBV6-6; d_gene: -; CDR3nt: TGTGCCAGCAGCCTGGGGCCTCATCAGCCCCAGCATTTT; CDR3aa: CASSLGPHQPQHF
len: 12; abundance: few; j_gene: TRBJ1-1; v_gene: TRBV12-3/TRBV12-4; d_gene: TRBD1; CDR3nt: TGTGCCAGCAGTCGGACAGGGGGCGACGCTTTCTTT; CDR3aa: CASSRTGGDAFF
len: 13; abundance: few; j_gene: TRBJ1-6; v_gene: TRBV20-1; d_gene: -; CDR3nt: TGCAGTGCGGGGACGCAGGAGGATTCACCCCTCCACTTT; CDR3aa: CSAGTQEDSPLHF
len: 15; abundance: -; j_gene: TRBJ1-1; v_gene: TRBV13; d_gene: -; CDR3nt: TGTGCCAGCAGCTTTTCCTTAAGGGCGAACACTGAAGCTTTCTTT; CDR3aa: CASSFSLRANTEAFF
len: 16; abundance: -; j_gene: TRBJ1-1; v_gene: TRBV6-2/TRBV6-3; d_gene: -; CDR3nt: TGTGCCAGCAGTAACTCGATTCGCAGGATGAACACTGAAGCTTTCTTT; CDR3aa: CASSNSIRRMNTEAFF